This is a list of T cell receptor beta chains from one sample in a study of blood T cell repertoires in COVID-19. Using immunoSEQ multiplex PCR, the repertoire was profiled, and TCRdb retains in-frame clones only, with some absent. The data show a few hundred thousand clones, roughly 87% seen once. Sequenced: peripheral blood. These receptor sequences come from a woman between 18 and 29 years old who had recovered from COVID-19. The CDR3 runs from the conserved cysteine through the conserved F or W. A D gene is named only where the DNA matches it firmly. Clone size is not always given. Where it is, it says once, few, many or a class for expanded clones.

V: TRBV27
size: once
D: NA
J: TRBJ1-1
DNA: TGTGCCAGCAGTCCGGCCGCGACTACTGAAGCTTTCTTT
CDR3: CASSPAATTEAFF

V: TRBV3-1/TRBV3-2
size: NA
D: TRBD1
J: TRBJ2-2
DNA: TGTGCCAGCAGCCCGTCCCGGGACAGGTTCGGGGAGCTGTTTTTT
CDR3: CASSPSRDRFGELFF

V: TRBV7-2
size: NA
D: TRBD2
J: TRBJ2-5
DNA: TGTGCCAGCAGCTTTGCCAGCGGGAGCCAAGAGACCCAGTACTTC
CDR3: CASSFASGSQETQYF

V: TRBV4-1
size: few
D: TRBD1
J: TRBJ1-2
DNA: TGCGCCAGCAGCCCTACAGGGGGAAATGGCTACACCTTC
CDR3: CASSPTGGNGYTF

V: TRBV12-5
size: NA
D: TRBD1
J: TRBJ2-6
DNA: TGTGCTAGTGCCCCCGGGACAGGGAGGTCTGGGGCCAACGTCCTGACTTTC
CDR3: CASAPGTGRSGANVLTF

V: TRBV24-1
size: NA
D: TRBD1
J: TRBJ1-5
DNA: TGTGCCACCTCGGACAGGAATAGCAATCAGCCCCAGCATTTT
CDR3: CATSDRNSNQPQHF

V: TRBV19
size: NA
D: TRBD1
J: TRBJ2-1
DNA: TGTGCCAGTAGTATAGTCAACAGGGGCCCCTACAATGAGCAGTTCTTC
CDR3: CASSIVNRGPYNEQFF

V: TRBV7-9
size: NA
D: TRBD2
J: TRBJ2-5
DNA: TGTGCCAGCAGCTGGGGACTAGCGGGAGGAGAGACCCAGTACTTC
CDR3: CASSWGLAGGETQYF

V: TRBV5-6
size: NA
D: NA
J: TRBJ1-3
DNA: TGTGCCAGCACCTTCAGGGAAAGCTCTGGAAACACCATATATTTT
CDR3: CASTFRESSGNTIYF

V: TRBV6-2/TRBV6-3
size: NA
D: TRBD2
J: TRBJ2-2
DNA: TGTGCCAGCAGTTACCCCGGGACTAGCGGAGGGGCGAACACCGGGGAGCTGTTTTTT
CDR3: CASSYPGTSGGANTGELFF

V: TRBV12-3/TRBV12-4
size: NA
D: NA
J: TRBJ2-7
DNA: TGTGCCAGCAGTTTCTATATCTACGAGCAGTACTTC
CDR3: CASSFYIYEQYF